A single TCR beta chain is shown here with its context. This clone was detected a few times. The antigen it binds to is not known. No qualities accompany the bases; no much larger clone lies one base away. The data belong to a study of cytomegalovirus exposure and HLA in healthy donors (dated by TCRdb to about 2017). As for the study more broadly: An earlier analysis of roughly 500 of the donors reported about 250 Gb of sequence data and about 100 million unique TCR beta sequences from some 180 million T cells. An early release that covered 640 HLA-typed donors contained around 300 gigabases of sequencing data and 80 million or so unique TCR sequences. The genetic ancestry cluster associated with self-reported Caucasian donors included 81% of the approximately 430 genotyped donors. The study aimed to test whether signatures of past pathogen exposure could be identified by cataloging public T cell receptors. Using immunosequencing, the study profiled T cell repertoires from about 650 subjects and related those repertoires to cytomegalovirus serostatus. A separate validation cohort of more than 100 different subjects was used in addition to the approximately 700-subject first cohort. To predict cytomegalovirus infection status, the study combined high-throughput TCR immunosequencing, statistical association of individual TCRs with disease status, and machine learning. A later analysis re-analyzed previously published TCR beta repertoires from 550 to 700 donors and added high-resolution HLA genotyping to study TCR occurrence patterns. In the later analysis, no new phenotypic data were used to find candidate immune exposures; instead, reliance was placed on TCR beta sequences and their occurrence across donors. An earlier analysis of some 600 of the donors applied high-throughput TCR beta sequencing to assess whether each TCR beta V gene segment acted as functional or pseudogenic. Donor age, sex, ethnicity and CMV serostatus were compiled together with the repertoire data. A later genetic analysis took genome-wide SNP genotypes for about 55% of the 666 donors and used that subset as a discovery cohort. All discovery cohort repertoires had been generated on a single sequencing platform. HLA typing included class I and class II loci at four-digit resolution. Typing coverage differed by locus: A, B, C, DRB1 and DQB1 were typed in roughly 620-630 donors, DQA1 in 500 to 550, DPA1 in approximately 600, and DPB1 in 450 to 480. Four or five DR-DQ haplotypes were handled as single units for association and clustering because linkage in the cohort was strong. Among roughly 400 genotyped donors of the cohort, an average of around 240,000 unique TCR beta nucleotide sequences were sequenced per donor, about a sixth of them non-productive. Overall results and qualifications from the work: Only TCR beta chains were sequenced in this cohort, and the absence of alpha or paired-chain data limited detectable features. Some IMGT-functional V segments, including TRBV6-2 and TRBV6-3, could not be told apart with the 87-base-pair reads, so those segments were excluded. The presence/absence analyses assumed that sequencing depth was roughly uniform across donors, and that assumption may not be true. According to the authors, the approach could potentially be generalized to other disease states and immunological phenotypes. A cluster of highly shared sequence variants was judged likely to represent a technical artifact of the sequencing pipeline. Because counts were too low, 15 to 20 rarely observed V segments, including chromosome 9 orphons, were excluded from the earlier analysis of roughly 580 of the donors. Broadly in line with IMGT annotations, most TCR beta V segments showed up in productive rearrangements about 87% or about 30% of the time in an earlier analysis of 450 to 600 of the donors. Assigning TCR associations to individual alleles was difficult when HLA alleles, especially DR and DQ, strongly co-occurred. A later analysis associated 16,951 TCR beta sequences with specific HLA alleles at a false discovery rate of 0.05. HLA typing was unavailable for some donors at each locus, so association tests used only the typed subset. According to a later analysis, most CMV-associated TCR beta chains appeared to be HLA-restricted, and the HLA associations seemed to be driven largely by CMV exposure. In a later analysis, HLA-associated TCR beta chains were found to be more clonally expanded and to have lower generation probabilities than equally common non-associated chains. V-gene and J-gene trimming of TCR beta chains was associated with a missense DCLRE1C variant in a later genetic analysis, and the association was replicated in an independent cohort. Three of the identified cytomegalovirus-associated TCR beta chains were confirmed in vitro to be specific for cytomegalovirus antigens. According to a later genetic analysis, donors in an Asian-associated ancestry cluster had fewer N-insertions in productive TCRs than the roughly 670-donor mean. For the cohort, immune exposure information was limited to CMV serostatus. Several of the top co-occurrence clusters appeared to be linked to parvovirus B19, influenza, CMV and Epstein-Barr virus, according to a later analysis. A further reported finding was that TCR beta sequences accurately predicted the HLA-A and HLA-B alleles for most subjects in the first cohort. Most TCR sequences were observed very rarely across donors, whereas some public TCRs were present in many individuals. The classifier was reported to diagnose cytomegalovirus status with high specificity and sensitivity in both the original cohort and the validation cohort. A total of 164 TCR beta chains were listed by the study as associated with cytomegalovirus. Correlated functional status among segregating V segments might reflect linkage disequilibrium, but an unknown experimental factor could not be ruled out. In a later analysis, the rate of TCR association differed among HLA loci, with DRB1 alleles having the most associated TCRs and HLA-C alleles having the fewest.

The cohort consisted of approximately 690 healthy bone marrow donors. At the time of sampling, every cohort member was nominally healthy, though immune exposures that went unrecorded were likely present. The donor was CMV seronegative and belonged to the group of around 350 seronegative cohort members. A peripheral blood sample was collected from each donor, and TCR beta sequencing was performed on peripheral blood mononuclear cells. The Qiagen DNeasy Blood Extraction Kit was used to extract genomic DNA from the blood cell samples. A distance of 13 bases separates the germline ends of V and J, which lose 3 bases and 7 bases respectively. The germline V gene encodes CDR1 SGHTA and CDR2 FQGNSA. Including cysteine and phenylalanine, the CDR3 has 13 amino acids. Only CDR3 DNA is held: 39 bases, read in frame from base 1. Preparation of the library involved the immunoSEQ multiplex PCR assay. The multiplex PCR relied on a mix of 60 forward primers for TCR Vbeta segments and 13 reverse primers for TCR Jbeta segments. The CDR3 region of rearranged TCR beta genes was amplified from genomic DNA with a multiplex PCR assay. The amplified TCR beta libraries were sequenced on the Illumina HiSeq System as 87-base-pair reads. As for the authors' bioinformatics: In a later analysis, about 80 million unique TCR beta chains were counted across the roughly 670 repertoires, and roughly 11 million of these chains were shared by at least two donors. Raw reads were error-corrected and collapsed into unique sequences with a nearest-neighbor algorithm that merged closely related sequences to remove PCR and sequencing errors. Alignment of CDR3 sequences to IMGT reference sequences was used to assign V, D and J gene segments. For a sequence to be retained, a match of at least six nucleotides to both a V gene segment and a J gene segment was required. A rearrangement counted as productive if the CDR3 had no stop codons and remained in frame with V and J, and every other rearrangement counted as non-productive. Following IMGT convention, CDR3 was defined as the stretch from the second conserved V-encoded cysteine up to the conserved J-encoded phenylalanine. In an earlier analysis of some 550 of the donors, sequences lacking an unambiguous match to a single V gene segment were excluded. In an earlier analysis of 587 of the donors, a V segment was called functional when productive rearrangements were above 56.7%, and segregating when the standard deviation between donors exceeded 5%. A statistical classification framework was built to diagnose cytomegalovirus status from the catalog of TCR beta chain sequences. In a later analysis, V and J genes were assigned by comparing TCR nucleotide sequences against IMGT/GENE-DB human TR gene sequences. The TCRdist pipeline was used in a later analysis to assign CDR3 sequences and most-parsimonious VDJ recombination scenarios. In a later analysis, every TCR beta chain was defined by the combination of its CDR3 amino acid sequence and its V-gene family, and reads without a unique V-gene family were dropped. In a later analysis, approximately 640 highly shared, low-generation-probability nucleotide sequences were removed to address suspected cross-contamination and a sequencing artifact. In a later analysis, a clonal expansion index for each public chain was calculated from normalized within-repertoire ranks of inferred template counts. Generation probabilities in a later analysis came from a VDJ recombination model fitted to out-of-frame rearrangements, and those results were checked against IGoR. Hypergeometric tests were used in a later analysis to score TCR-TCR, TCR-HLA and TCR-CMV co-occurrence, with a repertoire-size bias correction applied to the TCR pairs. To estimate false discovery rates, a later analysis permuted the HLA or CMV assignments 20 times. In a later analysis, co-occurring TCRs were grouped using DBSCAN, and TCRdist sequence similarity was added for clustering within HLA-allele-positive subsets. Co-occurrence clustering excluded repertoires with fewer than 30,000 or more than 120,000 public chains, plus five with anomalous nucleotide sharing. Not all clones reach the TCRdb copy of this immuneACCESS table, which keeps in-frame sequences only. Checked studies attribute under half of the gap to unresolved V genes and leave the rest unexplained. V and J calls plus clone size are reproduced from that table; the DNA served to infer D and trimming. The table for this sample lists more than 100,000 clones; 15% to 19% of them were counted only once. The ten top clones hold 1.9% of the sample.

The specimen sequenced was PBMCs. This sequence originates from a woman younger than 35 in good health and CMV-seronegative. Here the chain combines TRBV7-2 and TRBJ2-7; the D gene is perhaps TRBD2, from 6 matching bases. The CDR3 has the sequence CASSLGGSREQYF. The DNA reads TGTGCCAGCAGCTTGGGAGGAAGTCGGGAGCAGTACTTC.